The 30 T cell receptor beta chains presented below share a single source sample, sequenced in a study of blood T cell repertoires in COVID-19. Generated by immunoSEQ multiplex PCR, the TCRdb table keeps only in-frame clones and is missing some. The table includes approximately 320,000 clones, 80% to 90% detected once. The specimen was PBMCs or T cells enriched from blood (not recorded which). The receptors stem from a woman under 30 who had recovered from COVID-19.

This chain joins TRBV9 and TRBJ1-1, with 9 bases fitting TRBD1. The ends lost 4 bases at V and 9 bases at J; junction bases unmatched: 4. The CDR3 covers 12 residues. Per germline, CDR1 SGDLS and CDR2 YYNGEE. The CDR3 reads CASSPGQGQAFF. In DNA form, the CDR3 reads TGTGCCAGCAGCCCTGGACAGGGGCAAGCTTTCTTT. Based on the CDR3 plus reference TRBV9 and TRBJ1-1, the full variable domain is DSGVTQTPKHLITATGQRVTLRCSPRSGDLSVYWYQQSLDQGLQFLIQYYNGEERAKGNILERFSAQQFPDLHSELNLSSLELGDSALYFCASSPGQGQAFFGQGTRLTVV.

This clone has just one count. The rearrangement links TRBV7-3 to TRBJ1-6, with 9 bases aligning to TRBD1. The V and J ends lost 5 bases and 9 bases, in that order; junction bases with no gene match: 11. Germline V lookup: CDR1 SGHTA, CDR2 FQGTGA. CDR3 size: 16 residues. CDR3 nucleotide sequence: TGTGCCAGCAGCCCTGGACCGGGACAGGGCGGTTCACCCCTCCACTTT. As protein: CASSPGPGQGGSPLHF.

This clone occurred once. The rearrangement links TRBV29-1 to TRBJ1-2, with D possibly TRBD1 on 5 matching bases. V dropped 7 bases and J dropped 8 bases, with 20 bases sitting between them. Germline V gene sequence: CDR1 SQVTM, CDR2 ANQGSEA. The CDR3 covers 13 residues. CDR3 residues: CSASQEGLWGYTF. The CDR3 coding sequence is TGCAGCGCCAGTCAGGAGGGGCTTTGGGGCTACACCTTC.

V gene TRBV5-1 combines with J gene TRBJ1-4; 9 bases are shared with TRBD1. V trimming: 3 bases; J trimming: 5 bases; junction bases outside the gene matches: 5. Germline values: CDR1 SGHRS, CDR2 YFSETQ. There are 15 residues in the CDR3. The DNA of the CDR3 is TGCGCCAGCAGCTCACGGACAGGGGCAAATGAAAAACTGTTTTTT. It is translated as CASSSRTGANEKLFF.

This chain joins TRBV11-3 and TRBJ2-3; a weak D match, TRBD2 (6 bases). The ends were cut back, 3 bases at V and 4 bases at J, with 14 bases in the middle. Germline CDR1 SGHNT, CDR2 YENEEA. This CDR3 has 15 residues. The CDR3: CASSFTSRYADTQYF. The CDR3 DNA is TGTGCCAGCAGCTTCACTAGCAGATACGCAGATACGCAGTATTTT.

This chain connects TRBV5-1 to TRBJ2-1; 8 bases align to TRBD2. With 3 bases clipped from V and 0 bases from J, the junction kept 5 bases outside the gene matches. In germline, CDR1 is SGHRS, CDR2 YFSETQ. This CDR3 contains 16 residues. CDR3 protein: CASSSHRGGSYNEQFF. In DNA form, the CDR3 reads TGCGCCAGCAGCTCCCATCGGGGGGGCTCCTACAATGAGCAGTTCTTC.

The genes are TRBV6-5 and TRBJ2-7, with D maybe TRBD2 (6 bases). The CDR3 loop spans 13 amino acids. Germline loops: CDR1 MNHEY, CDR2 SVGAGI. V shed 2 bases and J shed 6 bases, with 11 bases lying between them. DNA of the CDR3: TGTGCCAGCAGTTACCTGGGAGGTTCCGAGCAGTACTTC. Amino acid sequence: CASSYLGGSEQYF.

The gene calls are TRBV6-5 and TRBJ1-3; D is perhaps TRBD1 (6 bases). This CDR3 is 13 amino acids long. Trimming stripped 2 bases from V and 10 bases from J, with 12 bases between. CDR1 MNHEY and CDR2 SVGAGI come from the germline V gene. CDR3 nucleotides: TGTGCCAGCAGTTACAGTCTGCAGGGGACCATATATTTT. The encoded protein is CASSYSLQGTIYF.

The rearrangement uses TRBV5-4 and TRBJ1-1, with 10 bases matching TRBD1. Germline V CDR1 and CDR2: SGHNT, YYREEE (reference sequence). This CDR3 spans 15 amino acids. J was trimmed by 2 bases and V by 3 bases; bases with no gene match: 4. Here the CDR3 reads CASSSRQGANTEAFF. The CDR3 DNA sequence: TGTGCCAGCAGCTCGAGACAGGGGGCAAACACTGAAGCTTTCTTT. The full variable domain, its missing parts supplied by reference TRBV5-4 and TRBJ1-1, is ETGVTQSPTHLIKTRGQQVTLRCSSQSGHNTVSWYQQALGQGPQFIFQYYREEENGRGNFPPRFSGLQFPNYSSELNVNALELDDSALYLCASSSRQGANTEAFFGQGTRLTVV.

This clone has just one count. The rearrangement uses TRBV7-3 and TRBJ2-7, with a possible D match to TRBD1 (6 bases). Germline-derived CDR1 and CDR2 are SGHTA and FQGTGA. This CDR3 region has 14 residues. Trimming removed 8 bases at V and 0 bases at J, with 14 bases between. CDR3 sequence (DNA): TGTGCCAGCCGTCGGGACATTTACTCCTACGAGCAGTACTTC. Translated, it gives CASRRDIYSYEQYF. Complete variable domain (other parts from reference TRBV7-3 and TRBJ2-7): GAGVSQTPSNKVTEKGKYVELRCDPISGHTALYWYRQSLGQGPEFLIYFQGTGAADDSGLPNDRFFAVRPEGSVSTLKIQRTERGDSAVYLCASRRDIYSYEQYFGPGTRLTVT.

This chain uses TRBV28 with TRBJ1-2, with D tentatively TRBD1 (6 bases). This CDR3 comprises 16 residues. Trimming took 4 bases from V and 5 from J, leaving 20 bases between them. CDR1 MDHEN and CDR2 SYDVKM come from the germline V gene. This CDR3 reads CASSYRGMDLPYGYTF. The CDR3, as DNA: TGTGCCAGCAGTTATAGGGGGATGGACCTTCCATATGGCTACACCTTC.

The chain couples TRBV19 to TRBJ1-2; TRBD1 matches at 10 bases. The CDR3 has 16 residues. From germline, CDR1 is LNHDA and CDR2 SQIVND (reference sequence). Trimming cost V 5 bases and J 9 bases; bases outside gene matches: 15. The chain's CDR3 is CASSVSGTGAFRSYTF. DNA for the CDR3: TGTGCCAGTAGTGTTTCCGGGACAGGGGCTTTCAGGAGCTACACCTTC.

J is TRBJ2-3 and V is TRBV15; 7 nucleotides agree with TRBD2. J lost 3 bases, V lost 5 bases, and 5 bases had no gene match. Germline V gene sequence: CDR1 LNHNV, CDR2 YYDKDF (reference sequence). The CDR3 totals 14 residues. The CDR3 DNA is TGTGCCACCAGCCAATGGGGGGGGACAGATACGCAGTATTTT. This translates into CATSQWGGTDTQYF.

J is TRBJ1-4 and V is TRBV5-1, with D tentatively TRBD1 (5 bases). The CDR3 has 15 amino acids. From germline, CDR1 is SGHRS and CDR2 YFSETQ. V was cut by 0 bases and J by 6 bases, with 12 bases left in between. CDR3 DNA: TGCGCCAGCAGCTTGGTTGGCAGGGAAGATGAAAAACTGTTTTTT. It encodes CASSLVGREDEKLFF.

The chain carries TRBV5-1 and TRBJ1-4; D is unclear. The CDR3 runs 12 residues. V was trimmed by 0 bases and J by 5 bases, leaving 2 bases between them. Germline V CDR1 and CDR2: SGHRS, YFSETQ. CDR3 loop: CASSLVNEKLFF. The CDR3, as DNA: TGCGCCAGCAGCTTGGTAAATGAAAAACTGTTTTTT.

V and J are TRBV19 and TRBJ1-2; 7 bases align to TRBD1. V was pared by 3 bases and J by 2 bases, with 9 bases of the junction left unmatched. There are 16 residues in the CDR3. The germline CDR1 and CDR2 sequences are LNHDA and SQIVND (reference sequence). CDR3 region: CASSISTGDGNYGYTF. CDR3 nucleotides: TGTGCCAGTAGTATTTCTACAGGGGACGGGAACTATGGCTACACCTTC.

The chain employs TRBV3-1 (or the pseudogene TRBV3-2) and TRBJ2-3; D uncertain. The ends were cut back, 0 bases at V and 2 bases at J, with 12 bases in the middle. Germline CDR1 is LGHDT and CDR2 is YNNKEL (reference sequence). The CDR3 is 16 residues long. CDR3 protein: CASSQDFFFYTDTQYF. In DNA form, the CDR3 reads TGTGCCAGCAGCCAAGATTTCTTCTTCTACACAGATACGCAGTATTTT.

This clone was seen a handful of times. The rearrangement links TRBV11-2 to TRBJ2-7, with no clear D. The V gene lost 5 bases and the J gene lost 3 bases, with 2 bases spanning the gap. Germline CDR1 SGHAT, CDR2 FQNNGV. The CDR3 has 10 amino acids. The chain's CDR3 is CASSHYEQYF. As DNA, the CDR3 is TGTGCCAGCAGCCACTACGAGCAGTACTTC.

The V and J genes are TRBV3-1 (or the pseudogene TRBV3-2) and TRBJ2-6; tentative D call: TRBD2 (5 bases). The CDR3 is 15 amino acids. Trimming took 3 bases from V and 2 from J, leaving 8 bases between them. CDR1 is LGHDT and CDR2 is YNNKEL in the germline V gene (reference sequence). The CDR3 bases are TGTGCCAGCAGCCATGAGGGTGCTGGGGCCAACGTCCTGACTTTC. This codes for CASSHEGAGANVLTF.

The chain carries TRBV18 and TRBJ1-3; no firm D call. CDR3 length: 15 amino acids. Germline lookup yields CDR1 KGHSH and CDR2 LQKENI. V was clipped by 0 bases and J by 2 bases, with 8 bases between them. The CDR3 DNA reads as TGTGCCAGCTCACCACCGGGCTACGCTGGAAACACCATATATTTT. Encoded protein: CASSPPGYAGNTIYF.

The genes are TRBV10-3 and TRBJ1-2; 10 positions match TRBD1. This CDR3 has 13 amino acids. V was clipped by 6 bases and J by 6 bases; unmatched bases: 4. Germline V gene data show CDR1 as ENHRY and CDR2 as SYGVKD. The CDR3 spells CAIRRQGADGYTF. The CDR3 DNA is TGTGCCATCAGACGACAGGGGGCAGATGGCTACACCTTC.

This rearrangement joins TRBV5-5 to TRBJ2-7, with 7 bases matching TRBD1. Germline V gives CDR1 SGHKS, CDR2 YYEKEE (reference sequence). CDR3 length: 14 amino acids. The J segment lost 3 bases and the V segment lost 0 bases, leaving 3 bases of the junction unmatched. In DNA, the CDR3 is TGTGCCAGCAGCTTGGAAAACAGGGGCTACGAGCAGTACTTC. It translates to CASSLENRGYEQYF.

This chain links TRBV29-1 with TRBJ2-5; 7 nucleotides align to TRBD1. CDR3 size: 15 residues. Unmatched junction bases numbered 9, after V lost 5 bases and J lost 0 bases. Germline V lookup: CDR1 SQVTM, CDR2 ANQGSEA. The CDR3 DNA follows: TGCAGCGTTTTCCCCCGGGACAGCTACCAAGAGACCCAGTACTTC. This translates into CSVFPRDSYQETQYF. Together with reference TRBV29-1 and TRBJ2-5, the CDR3 gives the full variable domain: SAVISQKPSRDICQRGTSLTIQCQVDSQVTMMFWYRQQPGQSLTLIATANQGSEATYESGFVIDKFPISRPNLTFSTLTVSNMSPEDSSIYLCSVFPRDSYQETQYFGPGTRLLVL.

V usage is TRBV9 and J usage is TRBJ1-2, with TRBD1 matching 7 bases. Germline V gene lookup returns CDR1 SGDLS and CDR2 YYNGEE. The V gene end was trimmed by 4 bases and the J gene end by 4 bases; junction bases not matched to a gene: 7. The CDR3 sequence is 14 residues long. In DNA form, the CDR3 reads TGTGCCAGCAGCCCAGGGGGAGTCAGCTATGGCTACACCTTC. Translating gives CASSPGGVSYGYTF.

This clone was seen only once. The chain has TRBV4-1 and TRBJ1-2; D is perhaps TRBD1 (5 bases). Between the trimmed V and J ends, which lost 5 bases and 5 bases, there was a span of 18 bases. The CDR3 is made up of 15 amino acids. CDR1 is MGHRA and CDR2 is YSYEKL in the germline V gene. The DNA for the CDR3 is TGCGCCAGCAGCTCACCGGGACTAAGGGTGTATGGCTACACCTTC. Protein product: CASSSPGLRVYGYTF.

The CDR3 here is CASGGSGTAPFLRGQYF. The CDR3 coding sequence is TGTGCCAGCGGCGGCTCCGGGACAGCACCATTCCTACGAGGGCAGTACTTC. The chain combines TRBV2 with TRBJ2-7; 7 positions match TRBD1. The junction had 25 bases not matched to a gene; V was cut back by 8 bases and J by 9 bases. The CDR3 runs to 17 residues. CDR1 is SNHLY, CDR2 FYNNEI, per germline. Complete variable domain (other parts from reference TRBV2 and TRBJ2-7): EPEVTQTPSHQVTQMGQEVILRCVPISNHLYFYWYRQILGQKVEFLVSFYNNEISEKSEIFDDQFSVERPDGSNFTLKIRSTKLEDSAMYFCASGGSGTAPFLRGQYFGPGTRLTVT.

The chain carries TRBV4-1 and TRBJ2-7; D remains ambiguous. The CDR3 has 13 amino acids. The V end was cut by 5 bases, the J end by 2 bases, with 10 bases between. Germline V lookup: CDR1 MGHRA, CDR2 YSYEKL. The CDR3 loop reads CASSFGGTYEQYF. The CDR3 nucleotides are TGCGCCAGCAGCTTCGGCGGAACCTACGAGCAGTACTTC.

The chain uses TRBV27 and TRBJ2-5; D is uncertain. Trimming cost V 3 bases and J 4 bases, with 12 bases left between them. This CDR3 region has 14 residues. Per the germline V gene, CDR1 is MNHEY and CDR2 is SMNVEV (reference sequence). The CDR3 protein is CASSLRLGLETQYF. The DNA of the CDR3 is TGTGCCAGCAGTTTGAGACTCGGCTTAGAGACCCAGTACTTC.

This clone was seen more than once but under ten times. The chain is built from TRBV19 and TRBJ2-1, with D unresolved. The germline V and J ends were trimmed by 1 base and 7 bases, with 11 bases remaining between them. The CDR3 sequence is 14 residues long. Germline V gene lookup returns CDR1 LNHDA and CDR2 SQIVND (reference sequence). The CDR3 reads CASSIVKEVNEQFF. CDR3 DNA sequence: TGTGCCAGTAGTATAGTGAAAGAGGTGAATGAGCAGTTCTTC. The full variable domain, in which reference TRBV19 and TRBJ2-1 provide the parts outside the CDR3, is DGGITQSPKYLFRKEGQNVTLSCEQNLNHDAMYWYRQDPGQGLRLIYYSQIVNDFQKGDIAEGYSVSREKKESFPLTVTSAQKNPTAFYLCASSIVKEVNEQFFGPGTRLTVL.

The V call is TRBV19, the J call TRBJ1-2, with 8 bases identical to TRBD1. With 5 bases clipped from V and 4 bases from J, the junction kept 9 bases outside the gene matches. The CDR3 spans 15 residues. The V gene's germline CDR1 is LNHDA and CDR2 SQIVND (reference sequence). CDR3 nucleotide sequence: TGTGCCAGTAGTGGCCAAACAGGACAGGGCTATGGCTACACCTTC. Its protein product is CASSGQTGQGYGYTF.